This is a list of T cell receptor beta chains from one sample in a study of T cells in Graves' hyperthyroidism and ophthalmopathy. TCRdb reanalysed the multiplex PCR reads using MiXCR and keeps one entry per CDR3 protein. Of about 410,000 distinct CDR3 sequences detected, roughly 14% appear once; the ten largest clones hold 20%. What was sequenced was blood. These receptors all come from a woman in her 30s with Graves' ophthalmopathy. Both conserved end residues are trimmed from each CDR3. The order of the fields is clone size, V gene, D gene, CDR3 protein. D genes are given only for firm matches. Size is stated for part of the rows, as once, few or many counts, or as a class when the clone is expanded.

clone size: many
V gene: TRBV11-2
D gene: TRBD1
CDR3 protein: ASSFRTGGGQQQF

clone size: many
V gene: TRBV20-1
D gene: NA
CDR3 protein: SARDRGRSNQPQH

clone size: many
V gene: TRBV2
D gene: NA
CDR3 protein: ATSPDLDTEAF

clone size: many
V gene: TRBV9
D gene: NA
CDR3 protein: ASNPGEADTQY

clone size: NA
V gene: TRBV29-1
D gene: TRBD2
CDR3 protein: SVTSHRGGHDTGELF

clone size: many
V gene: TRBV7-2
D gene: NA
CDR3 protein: ASSFRVAKNIQY

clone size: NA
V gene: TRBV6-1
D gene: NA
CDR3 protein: ASSTTVDSPLH

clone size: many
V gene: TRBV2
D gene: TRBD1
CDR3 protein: ATRDSLFSYNSPLH

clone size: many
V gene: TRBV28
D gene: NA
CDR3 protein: ASSSPLIRPQH

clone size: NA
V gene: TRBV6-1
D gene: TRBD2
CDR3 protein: ASRGGIRTDTQY

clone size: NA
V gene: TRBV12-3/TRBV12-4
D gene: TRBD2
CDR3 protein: ASSHRGSGVVGETQY

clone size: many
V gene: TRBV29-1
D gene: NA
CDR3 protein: SVEGMGTEAF

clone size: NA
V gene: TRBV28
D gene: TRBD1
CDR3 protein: ASGQGSNQPQH

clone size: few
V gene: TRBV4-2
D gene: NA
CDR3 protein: ASSQEATQGATQY

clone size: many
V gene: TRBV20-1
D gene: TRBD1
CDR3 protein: SARVPTGVEAF

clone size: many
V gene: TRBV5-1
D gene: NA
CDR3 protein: ASSLEPTALNTEAF